This T cell receptor (beta chain) was sequenced in a study of glioma-infiltrating T cells. The CDR3 spans 14 residues. Germline CDR1 and CDR2: MNHNY and SVGAGI (reference sequence). The iRepertoire nested amplicon-rescue multiplex PCR amplified TCR alpha and beta CDR3s from RNA. TCRdb redid the calling of the multiplex PCR reads with MiXCR, one entry per CDR3 protein. The sample consists of a few hundred thousand distinct CDR3 sequences, about 40% of them appearing once. Concerning this clonotype itself: A junction boundary mismatches the germline segment, possibly from a read error.

Sequencing input: glioma tissue, nonneoplastic brain tissue, or PBMCs (not recorded which). The chain joins TRBV6-6 to TRBJ2-3; D could derive from TRBD1 or TRBD2 (5 bases each). The TCR was taken from a human donor with low-grade glioma or glioblastoma, undergoing nonglioma brain surgery, or in good health (not recorded which). The CDR3 coding sequence is TGTGCCAGCAGTGGGGGTCCGGGCCCAGATACGCAGTGTTTT. Translated: CASSGGPGPDTQCF.